This passage covers 32 T cell receptor beta chains from one sample sequenced in a study of liver allograft versus peripheral blood T cells. Study information: Recipients' peripheral blood supplied the T cell receptor repertoires against which those in transplanted livers were compared.

TCRdb used MiXCR to reprocess the reads, holding one entry per CDR3 protein. The sample has 10,000 to 14,000 distinct CDR3 sequences, about a quarter seen once. These receptors all come from a human patient who had a liver transplant. These T cells may partly come from the graft donor.

This clonotype was seen many times. This chain links TRBV6-1 with TRBJ1-2, with TRBD1 matching over 7 bases. Trimming took 5 bases from V and 2 from J; bases not matched to a gene: 5. Germline V gives CDR1 MNHNS, CDR2 SASEGT. The CDR3 consists of 14 residues. The CDR3 loop is CASSLQGLNYGYTF. CDR3 DNA: TGTGCCAGCAGTTTACAGGGGTTGAACTATGGCTACACCTTC.

As to this clonotype: A junction boundary mismatches the germline segment, possibly from a read error. The genes are TRBV7-2 and TRBJ2-1; 7 nucleotides agree with TRBD2. The CDR3 extends over 15 amino acids. Germline CDR1 is SGHTA and CDR2 is FQGNSA. CDR3 region: CASSLQSGVYKEQFF. CDR3 coding DNA: TGTGCCAGCAGCTTACAGAGCGGGGTCTACAAGGAGCAGTTCTTC.

By share, this clonotype counts as medium-sized. The chain is built from TRBV27 and TRBJ1-3; 10 bases are a match to TRBD1. This CDR3 has 15 amino acids. J lost 6 bases, V lost 5 bases, and 7 bases had no gene match. In germline, CDR1 is MNHEY, CDR2 SMNVEV (reference sequence). The CDR3 loop reads CASSPRGTGANTIYF. CDR3 coding DNA: TGTGCCAGCAGTCCGCGCGGGACAGGGGCAAACACCATATATTTT.

In this sample, this clonotype turned up once. A much larger clone is a single base away; this may be a read error. The rearrangement uses TRBV18 and TRBJ1-1; a possible D gene is TRBD1 (5 bases). CDR1 KGHSH and CDR2 LQKENI come from the germline V gene. This CDR3 contains 15 residues. CDR3 bases: TGTGTCAGCTCACCACTTACGGGGGGAGGGCCTGAAGCTTTCTTT. Translated: CVSSPLTGGGPEAFF. The full variable domain, in which reference TRBV18 and TRBJ1-1 provide the parts outside the CDR3, is NAGVMQNPRHLVRRRGQEARLRCSPMKGHSHVYWYRQLPEEGLKFMVYLQKENIIDESGMPKERFSAEFPKEGPSILRIQQVVRGDSAAYFCVSSPLTGGGPEAFFGQGTRLTVV.

By share, this clonotype ranks as medium-sized. This chain connects TRBV7-9 to TRBJ1-2; D call uncertain. V was trimmed by 2 bases and J by 3 bases, leaving 10 bases between them. This CDR3 has 14 residues. Per the germline V gene, CDR1 is SEHNR and CDR2 is FQNEAQ (reference sequence). The CDR3 protein is CASSLRAVDYGYTF. For the CDR3, the DNA is TGTGCCAGCAGCTTAAGGGCCGTCGACTATGGCTACACCTTC.

This clonotype is medium-sized by share. The CDR3 loop is CASSRDSYEQYF. CDR3 sequence (DNA): TGTGCCAGCTCACGCGACAGCTACGAGCAGTACTTC. V usage is TRBV18 and J usage is TRBJ2-7; TRBD1 might be the D (5 bases). CDR1 and CDR2 (germline): KGHSH, LQKENI. Trimming took 4 bases from V and 3 from J, leaving 7 bases between them. The length of the CDR3 is 12 residues.

By sample fraction, this clonotype is medium-sized (0.01 to 0.1%). J is TRBJ1-2 and V is TRBV29-1; no clear D. Germline values: CDR1 SQVTM, CDR2 ANQGSEA. Trimming left V 5 bases short and J 4 bases short, with 8 bases between. CDR3 length equals 11 residues. CDR3 amino acids: CSVIFTYGYTF. The CDR3 region has the DNA TGCAGCGTTATTTTCACCTATGGCTACACCTTC.

In this sample, this clonotype is medium-sized (0.01 to 0.1%). This rearrangement joins TRBV15 to TRBJ2-7, with TRBD1 as a possible D gene (6 bases). This CDR3 spans 13 amino acids. The ends were cut back, 3 bases at V and 4 bases at J, with 10 bases in the middle. Germline V gives CDR1 LNHNV, CDR2 YYDKDF (reference sequence). CDR3 DNA sequence: TGTGCCACCAGCAGGGACAGCGCATACGAGCAGTACTTC. This codes for CATSRDSAYEQYF.

The rearrangement joins TRBV20-1 to TRBJ1-1; D remains unclear. CDR3 length equals 13 residues. Trimming took 3 bases from V and 1 from J, leaving 9 bases between them. Germline CDR1 is DFQATT and CDR2 is SNEGSKA (reference sequence). CDR3 residues: CSASIRGNTEAFF. The CDR3 DNA sequence: TGCAGTGCTAGTATTCGGGGGAACACTGAAGCTTTCTTT.

This chain connects TRBV11-1 to TRBJ1-2; D is unclear. The germline V gene has CDR1 SGHAT and CDR2 FQDESV (reference sequence). The length of the CDR3 is 15 residues. Trimming stripped 5 bases from V and 4 bases from J, with 17 bases between. CDR3 nucleotides: TGTGCCAGCAGCCCGGACGCAGCCTTCCGCTATGGCTACACCTTC. Translated: CASSPDAAFRYGYTF.

The V and J genes are TRBV6-1 and TRBJ1-2; no clear D gene. The V end was cut by 2 bases, the J end by 8 bases, with 9 bases between. This CDR3 comprises 12 residues. CDR1 is MNHNS, CDR2 SASEGT, per germline. The CDR3 here is CASSESVVGYTF. The CDR3 DNA reads TGTGCCAGCAGTGAATCAGTGGTGGGCTACACCTTC.

The chain is built from TRBV20-1 and TRBJ1-5; D gene unclear. The CDR3 is 13 residues long. The germline CDR1 and CDR2 sequences are DFQATT and SNEGSKA (reference sequence). V was shortened by 0 bases and J by 1 base, with 4 bases between the two germline ends. CDR3 in DNA: TGCAGTGCTAGAGAGGACAGCAATCAGCCCCAGCATTTT. It translates to CSAREDSNQPQHF.

Only a few counts were recorded for this clonotype. The chain joins TRBV7-2 to TRBJ1-2, with D unresolved. This CDR3 spans 13 amino acids. V was pared by 5 bases and J by 4 bases, with 11 bases between. Germline V gives CDR1 SGHTA, CDR2 FQGNSA. This CDR3 is CASSPGSLYGYTF. The DNA for the CDR3 is TGTGCCAGCAGCCCGGGCTCACTCTATGGCTACACCTTC.

This clonotype is labeled medium-sized. The chain recombines TRBV10-3 with TRBJ1-6; D gene uncertain. This CDR3 has 14 amino acids. CDR1 and CDR2 (germline): ENHRY, SYGVKD. The V and J ends lost 5 bases and 8 bases respectively, with 13 bases between them. The DNA of the CDR3 is TGTGCCATCAGTACAACTATGGACGATTCACCCCTCCACTTT. It yields the protein CAISTTMDDSPLHF.

Only a few counts were recorded for this clonotype. V and J are TRBV15 and TRBJ2-7, with TRBD2 matching over 8 bases. V dropped 0 bases and J dropped 4; count of bases not matched to a gene: 5. The germline gives CDR1 LNHNV, CDR2 YYDKDF (reference sequence). This CDR3 region has 15 residues. The CDR3 nucleotides are TGTGCCACCAGCAGAGACGAAAGACTAGCGTACGAGCAGTACTTC. It encodes CATSRDERLAYEQYF.

This clonotype was detected only a few times. The chain employs TRBV5-6 and TRBJ2-7; weak D call: TRBD1 (6 bases). CDR1 and CDR2 (germline): SGHDT, YYEEEE. This CDR3 comprises 11 residues. Between the trimmed V and J ends, which lost 4 bases and 7 bases, there was a span of 9 bases. CDR3 amino acids: CASSKGVEQYF. CDR3 DNA sequence: TGTGCCAGCAGCAAGGGGGTTGAGCAGTACTTC.

On this clonotype itself: A much larger clone differs from this one at a single base, so this may be a read error. The chain uses TRBV10-3 and TRBJ1-6; 9 bases match TRBD1. CDR3 length: 14 amino acids. Per the germline V gene, CDR1 is ENHRY and CDR2 is SYGVKD. The CDR3 protein is CATGTGRGDSPFHF. The CDR3 DNA follows: TGTGCCACCGGGACAGGGCGCGGTGATTCACCCTTCCACTTT.

By its share, this clonotype is medium-sized. V is TRBV19 and J is TRBJ1-1; 7 nucleotides agree with TRBD1. Germline V gene data show CDR1 as LNHDA and CDR2 as SQIVND (reference sequence). Losses at the gene ends were 1 base for V and 11 bases for J; bases not matched to a gene: 7. There are 13 residues in the CDR3. In DNA, the CDR3 is TGTGCCAGTAGTATAGGTGGCGACAGGGCTGCTTTCTTT. Its protein is CASSIGGDRAAFF.

By share, this clonotype counts as medium-sized. The chain has TRBV18 and TRBJ1-1, with D perhaps TRBD1 (5 bases). This CDR3 has 15 residues. Deletions cut 3 bases from V and 3 bases from J, with 14 bases between. The germline CDR1 and CDR2 sequences are KGHSH and LQKENI. The CDR3 DNA follows: TGTGCCAGCTCACCCCCCGGGACTGTTTACACTGAAGCTTTCTTT. It translates to CASSPPGTVYTEAFF.

The chain combines TRBV20-1 with TRBJ2-7; tentative D call: TRBD1 (5 bases). In germline, CDR1 is DFQATT, CDR2 SNEGSKA (reference sequence). CDR3 size: 13 residues. The V end lost 6 bases, the J end lost 9 bases, and 21 bases lay between the germline ends. Here the CDR3 reads CSAVEGPNTGQYF. Here the CDR3 DNA reads TGCAGTGCGGTCGAAGGCCCCAACACAGGGCAGTACTTC.

This clonotype rates as medium-sized. The rearrangement links TRBV6-5 to TRBJ1-1; 8 nucleotides line up with TRBD1. The CDR3 sequence is 13 residues long. Trimming took 6 bases from V and 7 from J; bases not matched to a gene: 7. CDR1 MNHEY and CDR2 SVGAGI come from the germline V gene. DNA of the CDR3: TGTGCCAGCAGCCACAGGGGGGATCTTGAAGCTTTCTTT. Its translation is CASSHRGDLEAFF.

In its sample, this clonotype ranks as medium-sized. The chain joins TRBV10-3 to TRBJ1-2, with D uncertain. CDR1 is ENHRY, CDR2 SYGVKD, per germline. The CDR3 contains 12 residues. V was trimmed by 4 bases and J by 2 bases, leaving 5 bases between them. The DNA for the CDR3 is TGTGCCATCAGTGGCAACAACTATGGCTACACCTTC. Its protein is CAISGNNYGYTF.

This clonotype has just one count. The chain joins TRBV7-9 to TRBJ1-4; D gene ambiguous. V was shortened by 3 bases and J by 0 bases, with 11 bases between the two germline ends. CDR1 SEHNR and CDR2 FQNEAQ come from the germline V gene (reference sequence). The CDR3 is 16 amino acids. This CDR3 is CASSFGGSATNEKLFF. The CDR3 DNA reads as TGTGCCAGCAGCTTCGGAGGATCTGCAACTAATGAAAAACTGTTTTTT.

By proportion, this clonotype is medium-sized. This chain connects TRBV18 to TRBJ1-3; D is unresolved. This CDR3 region has 15 residues. Per the germline V gene, CDR1 is KGHSH and CDR2 is LQKENI. V was shortened by 2 bases and J by 2 bases, with 10 bases between the two germline ends. CDR3 nucleotides: TGTGCCAGCTCACCAGGGGTGGTAACTGGAAACACCATATATTTT. Amino acid sequence: CASSPGVVTGNTIYF. Based on the CDR3 plus reference TRBV18 and TRBJ1-3, the full variable domain is NAGVMQNPRHLVRRRGQEARLRCSPMKGHSHVYWYRQLPEEGLKFMVYLQKENIIDESGMPKERFSAEFPKEGPSILRIQQVVRGDSAAYFCASSPGVVTGNTIYFGEGSWLTVV.

This clonotype is labeled medium-sized (0.01 to 0.1%). The CDR3 DNA reads TGTGCCAGCAGCTTAGAGTCGGTTCTCGGCTACACCTTC. Translation gives CASSLESVLGYTF. The genes are TRBV13 and TRBJ1-2; D is undetermined. Deletions cut 1 base from V and 8 bases from J, with 11 bases between. Germline CDR1 and CDR2: PRHDT and FYEKMQ (reference sequence). This CDR3 contains 13 residues. The complete variable domain, with remaining parts taken from reference TRBV13 and TRBJ1-2, reads AAGVIQSPRHLIKEKRETATLKCYPIPRHDTVYWYQQGPGQDPQFLISFYEKMQSDKGSIPDRFSAQQFSDYHSELNMSSLELGDSALYFCASSLESVLGYTFGSGTRLTVV.

The chain joins TRBV6-5 to TRBJ2-7; D not certain. Germline lookup yields CDR1 MNHEY and CDR2 SVGAGI. The CDR3 contains 11 residues. The V and J ends lost 11 bases and 3 bases respectively, with 11 bases between them. The CDR3 DNA reads TGTGCCCCCAGACACCACTACGAGCAGTACTTC. Translation gives CAPRHHYEQYF.

This clonotype is labeled medium-sized. This sequence joins TRBV10-3 and TRBJ1-6, with 7 bases that match TRBD1. With V trimmed by 4 bases and J by 5 bases, 5 bases remained unmatched. This CDR3 is built from 15 residues. Per the germline V gene, CDR1 is ENHRY and CDR2 is SYGVKD. The CDR3 region is CAISGTGPDNSPLHF. The CDR3 coding sequence is TGTGCCATCAGTGGGACAGGACCGGATAATTCACCCCTCCACTTT.

This clonotype was seen a handful of times. The V call is TRBV5-6, the J call TRBJ2-2; the D is unclear. V lost 1 base and J lost 7, with 11 bases in between. Germline CDR1 and CDR2: SGHDT and YYEEEE. There are 14 residues in the CDR3. CDR3 sequence (DNA): TGTGCCAGCAGCTTGTGGAAGGGCGGCGGGGAGCTGTTTTTT. This translates into CASSLWKGGGELFF.

This clonotype is categorized as medium-sized. The chain combines TRBV29-1 with TRBJ1-4; 7 bases match TRBD1. Germline CDR1 SQVTM, CDR2 ANQGSEA. This CDR3 region has 14 residues. The J segment lost 7 bases and the V segment lost 0 bases, leaving 5 bases of the junction unmatched. The CDR3 DNA is TGCAGCGTTGAAGATAACAGGGGTCCTGAAAAACTGTTTTTT. The encoded protein is CSVEDNRGPEKLFF. Complete variable domain (other parts from reference TRBV29-1 and TRBJ1-4): SAVISQKPSRDICQRGTSLTIQCQVDSQVTMMFWYRQQPGQSLTLIATANQGSEATYESGFVIDKFPISRPNLTFSTLTVSNMSPEDSSIYLCSVEDNRGPEKLFFGSGTQLSVL.

This clonotype appeared once. This chain uses TRBV12-3 or TRBV12-4 with TRBJ1-1; D unclear. With 6 bases removed from V and 5 bases from J, the gap between germline ends came to 10 bases. The CDR3 contains 12 residues. The DNA of the CDR3 is TGTGCCAGCAGGAGGGTTTGGACTGAAGCTTTCTTT. It translates to CASRRVWTEAFF.

In this sample, this clonotype is medium-sized (0.01 to 0.1%). The chain employs TRBV7-2 and TRBJ2-2; D remains unclear. The V gene lost 5 bases and the J gene lost 6 bases, with 10 bases spanning the gap. The germline CDR1 and CDR2 sequences are SGHTA and FQGNSA. The CDR3 runs to 13 residues. CDR3: CASSPHSAGELFF. Written as DNA, the CDR3 is TGTGCCAGCAGCCCACATTCCGCCGGGGAGCTGTTTTTT.

This chain uses TRBV28 with TRBJ1-3; D ambiguous. The CDR3 length is 14 residues. Between the trimmed V and J ends, which lost 3 bases and 0 bases, there was a span of 6 bases. The V gene's germline CDR1 is MDHEN and CDR2 SYDVKM. CDR3 nucleotides: TGTGCCAGCAGTTTGGTTTACTCTGGAAACACCATATATTTT. Amino acids: CASSLVYSGNTIYF.